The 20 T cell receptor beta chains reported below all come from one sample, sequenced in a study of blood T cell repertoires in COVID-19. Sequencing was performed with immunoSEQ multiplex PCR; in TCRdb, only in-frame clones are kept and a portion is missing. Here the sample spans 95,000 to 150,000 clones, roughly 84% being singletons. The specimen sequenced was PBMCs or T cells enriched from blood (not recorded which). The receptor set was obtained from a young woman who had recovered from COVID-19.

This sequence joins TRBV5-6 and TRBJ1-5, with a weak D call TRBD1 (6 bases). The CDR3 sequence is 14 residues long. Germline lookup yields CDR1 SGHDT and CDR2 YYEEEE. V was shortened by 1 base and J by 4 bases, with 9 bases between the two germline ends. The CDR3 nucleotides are TGTGCCAGCAGCTTGTCACAGGGTAATCAGCCCCAGCATTTT. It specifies CASSLSQGNQPQHF.

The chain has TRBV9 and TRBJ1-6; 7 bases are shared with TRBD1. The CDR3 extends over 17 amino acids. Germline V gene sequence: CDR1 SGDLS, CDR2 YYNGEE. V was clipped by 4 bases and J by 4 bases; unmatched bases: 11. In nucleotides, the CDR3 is TGTGCCAGCAGCCCAAGAGGAGGGGGCGGTTATAATTCACCCCTCCACTTT. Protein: CASSPRGGGGYNSPLHF.

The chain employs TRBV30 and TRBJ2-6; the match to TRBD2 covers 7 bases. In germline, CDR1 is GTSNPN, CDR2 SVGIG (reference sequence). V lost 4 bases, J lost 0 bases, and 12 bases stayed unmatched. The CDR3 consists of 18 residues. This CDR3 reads CAWTPRGRHLSGANVLTF. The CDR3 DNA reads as TGTGCCTGGACCCCCCGCGGGAGACACCTCTCTGGGGCCAACGTCCTGACTTTC.

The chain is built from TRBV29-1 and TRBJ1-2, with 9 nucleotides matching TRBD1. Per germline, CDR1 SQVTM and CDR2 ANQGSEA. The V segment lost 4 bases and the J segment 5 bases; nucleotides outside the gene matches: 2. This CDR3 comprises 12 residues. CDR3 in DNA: TGCAGCGTTGGACAGGGGGAGTATGGCTACACCTTC. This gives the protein CSVGQGEYGYTF. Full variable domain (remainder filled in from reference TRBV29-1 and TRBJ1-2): SAVISQKPSRDICQRGTSLTIQCQVDSQVTMMFWYRQQPGQSLTLIATANQGSEATYESGFVIDKFPISRPNLTFSTLTVSNMSPEDSSIYLCSVGQGEYGYTFGSGTRLTVV.

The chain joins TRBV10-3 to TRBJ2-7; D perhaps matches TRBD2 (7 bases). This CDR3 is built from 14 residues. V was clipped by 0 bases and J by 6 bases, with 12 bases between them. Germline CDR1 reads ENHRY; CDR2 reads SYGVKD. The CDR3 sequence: CAISESTRGAEQYF. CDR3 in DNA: TGTGCCATCAGTGAGTCGACTCGGGGGGCCGAGCAGTACTTC.

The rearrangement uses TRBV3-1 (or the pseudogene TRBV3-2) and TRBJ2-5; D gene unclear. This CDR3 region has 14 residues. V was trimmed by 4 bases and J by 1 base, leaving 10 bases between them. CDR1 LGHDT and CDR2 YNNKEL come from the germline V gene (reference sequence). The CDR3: CASSLRGPQETQYF. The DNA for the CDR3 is TGTGCCAGCAGCCTAAGAGGCCCCCAAGAGACCCAGTACTTC.

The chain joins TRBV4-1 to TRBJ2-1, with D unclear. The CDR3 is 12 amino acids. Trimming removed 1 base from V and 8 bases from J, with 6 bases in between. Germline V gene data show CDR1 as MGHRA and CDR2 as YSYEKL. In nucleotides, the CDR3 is TGCGCCAGCAGCCAAGCAGTGGATGAGCAGTTCTTC. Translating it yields CASSQAVDEQFF.

The CDR3 bases are TGCGCCAGCCAGGAGGGGAACACCGGGGAGCTGTTTTTT. As protein: CASQEGNTGELFF. The chain employs TRBV5-1 and TRBJ2-2; a weak D match, TRBD2 (6 bases). This CDR3 comprises 13 residues. The germline V gene encodes CDR1 SGHRS and CDR2 YFSETQ. Trimming cost V 7 bases and J 1 base, with 8 bases left between them.

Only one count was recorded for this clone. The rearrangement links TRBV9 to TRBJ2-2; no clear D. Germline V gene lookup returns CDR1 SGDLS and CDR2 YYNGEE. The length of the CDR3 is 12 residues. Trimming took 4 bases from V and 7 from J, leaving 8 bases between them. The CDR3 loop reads CASSLRVGELFF. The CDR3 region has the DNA TGTGCCAGCAGCCTACGAGTCGGGGAGCTGTTTTTT.

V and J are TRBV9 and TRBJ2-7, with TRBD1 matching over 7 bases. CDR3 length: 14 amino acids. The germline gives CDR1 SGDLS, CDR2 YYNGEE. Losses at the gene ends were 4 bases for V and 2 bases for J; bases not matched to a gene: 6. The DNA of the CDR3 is TGTGCCAGCAGCCTGGGACAGTCTACCTACGAGCAGTACTTC. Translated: CASSLGQSTYEQYF.

The CDR3 protein is CASLRRGLNTEAFF. The DNA for the CDR3 is TGTGCCAGCTTACGGAGGGGGCTGAACACTGAAGCTTTCTTT. The genes are TRBV28 and TRBJ1-1; TRBD1 agrees at 7 bases. The CDR3 is 14 residues long. V shed 8 bases and J 0 bases; nucleotides not matched to a gene: 6. The germline gives CDR1 MDHEN, CDR2 SYDVKM.

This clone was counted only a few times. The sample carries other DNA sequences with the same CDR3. The CDR3: CASSPDRGQPQHF. CDR3 sequence (DNA): TGTGCCAGCTCACCTGACAGGGGTCAGCCCCAGCATTTT. This chain joins TRBV18 and TRBJ1-5, with TRBD1 matching over 8 bases. J gave up 6 bases and V 3 bases, and 1 base lay outside the gene matches. The CDR3 is made up of 13 amino acids. The V gene's germline CDR1 is KGHSH and CDR2 LQKENI.

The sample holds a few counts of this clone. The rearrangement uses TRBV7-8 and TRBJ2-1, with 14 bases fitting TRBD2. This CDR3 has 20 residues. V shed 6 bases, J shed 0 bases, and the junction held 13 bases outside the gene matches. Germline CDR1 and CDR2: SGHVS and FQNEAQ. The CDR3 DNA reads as TGTGCCAGCAGACCAACTACGGGACTAGCGGGAGTGCACTCCTACAATGAGCAGTTCTTC. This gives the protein CASRPTTGLAGVHSYNEQFF.

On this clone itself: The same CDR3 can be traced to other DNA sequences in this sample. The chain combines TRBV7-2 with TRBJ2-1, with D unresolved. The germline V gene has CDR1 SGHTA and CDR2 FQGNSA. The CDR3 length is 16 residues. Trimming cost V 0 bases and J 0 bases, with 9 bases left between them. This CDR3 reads CASSLAFSSSYNEQFF. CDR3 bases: TGTGCCAGCAGCTTAGCTTTTTCCAGCTCCTACAATGAGCAGTTCTTC.

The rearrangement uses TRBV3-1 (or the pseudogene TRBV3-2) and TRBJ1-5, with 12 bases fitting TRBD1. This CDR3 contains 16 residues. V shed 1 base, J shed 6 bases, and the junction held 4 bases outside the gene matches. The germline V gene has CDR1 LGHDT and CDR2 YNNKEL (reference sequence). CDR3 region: CASSQGGQGAIQPQHF. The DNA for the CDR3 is TGTGCCAGCAGCCAAGGGGGACAGGGGGCGATTCAGCCCCAGCATTTT.

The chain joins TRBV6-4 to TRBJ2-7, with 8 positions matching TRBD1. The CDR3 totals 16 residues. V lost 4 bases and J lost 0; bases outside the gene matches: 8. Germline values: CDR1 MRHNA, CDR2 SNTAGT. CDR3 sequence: CASSGGSGGISYEQYF. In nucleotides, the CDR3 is TGTGCCAGCAGTGGGGGGTCAGGGGGCATCTCCTACGAGCAGTACTTC.

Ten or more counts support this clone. The CDR3 region has the DNA TGTGCCAGCAGCTTGCTCAGGGCAGATACGCAGTATTTT. Residues: CASSLLRADTQYF. The chain is built from TRBV5-6 and TRBJ2-3, with TRBD1 as a possible D gene (5 bases). The CDR3 is 13 residues long. Between the trimmed V and J ends, which lost 1 base and 4 bases, there was a span of 7 bases. Germline CDR1 SGHDT, CDR2 YYEEEE.

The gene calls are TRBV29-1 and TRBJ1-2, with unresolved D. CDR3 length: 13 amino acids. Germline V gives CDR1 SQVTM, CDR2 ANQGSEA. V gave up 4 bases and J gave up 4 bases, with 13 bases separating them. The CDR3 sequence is CSVVHGSPYGYTF. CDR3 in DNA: TGCAGCGTTGTCCACGGTTCCCCCTATGGCTACACCTTC.

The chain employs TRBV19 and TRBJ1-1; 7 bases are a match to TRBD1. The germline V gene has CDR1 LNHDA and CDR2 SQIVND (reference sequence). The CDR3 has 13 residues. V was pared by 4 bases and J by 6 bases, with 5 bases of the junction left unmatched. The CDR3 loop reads CASSTGGKAEAFF. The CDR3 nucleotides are TGTGCCAGTAGTACAGGGGGTAAAGCTGAAGCTTTCTTT.

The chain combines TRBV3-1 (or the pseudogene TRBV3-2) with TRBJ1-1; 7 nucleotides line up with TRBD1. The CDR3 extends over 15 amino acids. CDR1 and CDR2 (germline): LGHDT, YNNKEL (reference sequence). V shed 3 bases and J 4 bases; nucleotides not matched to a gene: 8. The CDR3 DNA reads TGTGCCAGCAGCCACATAACAGGGGTGGGCACTGAAGCTTTCTTT. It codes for CASSHITGVGTEAFF.